The 17 T cell receptor beta chains below were found in one sample sequenced in a study of regulatory T cells in long-lasting Graves disease. CDR3-region Arm-PCR and iRepertoire HTBI primers produced the TCR beta libraries. MiXCR, applied by TCRdb to the multiplex PCR reads, yields one record per CDR3 protein. The repertoire has about 460,000 distinct CDR3 sequences, 14% of them found once; the top ten carry approximately 17%. Time point denoted: newly diagnosed GD, antithyroid drugs for less than 3 months. PBMCs were the source of the RNA used for TCR sequencing. These data were likewise used in another study, on T cells in Graves' hyperthyroidism and ophthalmopathy.

Sequencing used peripheral blood mononuclear cells (PBMCs), obtained at new diagnosis, from a patient treated with antithyroid drugs. The receptor set was obtained from a woman between 50 and 59 years old with Graves disease.

This clonotype has a count of ten or more. CDR3 sequence: CASTIRGFNTEAFF. The DNA for the CDR3 is TGCGCCAGCACTATCAGAGGATTCAACACTGAAGCTTTCTTT. The chain carries TRBV5-1 and TRBJ1-1; D is unclear. Looked up from germline, CDR1 is SGHRS and CDR2 is YFSETQ. The CDR3 is 14 amino acids. The V end was cut by 6 bases, the J end by 2 bases, with 14 bases between.

This clonotype was counted at least ten times. The V and J genes are TRBV5-1 and TRBJ1-1, with D perhaps TRBD1 (5 bases). Looked up from germline, CDR1 is SGHRS and CDR2 is YFSETQ. The CDR3 has 15 amino acids. V lost 0 bases to trimming and J lost 1 base, with 10 bases between them. This CDR3 is CASSLDGGTNTEAFF. The CDR3 nucleotides are TGCGCCAGCAGCTTGGACGGGGGGACGAACACTGAAGCTTTCTTT.

V and J are TRBV9 and TRBJ1-5; 9 nucleotides match TRBD1. CDR1 SGDLS and CDR2 YYNGEE come from the germline V gene. V shed 4 bases and J 3 bases; nucleotides not matched to a gene: 5. This CDR3 contains 15 residues. The CDR3 nucleotides read TGTGCCAGCAGCACGACAGGGGGAGCCAATCAGCCCCAGCATTTT. The encoded protein is CASSTTGGANQPQHF.

This chain uses TRBV7-3 with TRBJ2-4, with D possibly being TRBD2 (6 bases). V dropped 0 bases and J dropped 9 bases, with 21 bases sitting between them. This CDR3 contains 17 residues. CDR1 SGHTA and CDR2 FQGTGA come from the germline V gene. Written as DNA, the CDR3 is TGTGCCAGCAGCTTAACACAAAGACGACTAGACGGCAGCATTCAGTACTTC. Translated, it gives CASSLTQRRLDGSIQYF.

V and J are TRBV3-1 and TRBJ1-3; the D gene is possibly TRBD1 (6 bases). V was pared by 1 base and J by 0 bases, with 22 bases between. The CDR3 sequence is 20 residues long. From germline, CDR1 is LGHDT and CDR2 YNNKEL (reference sequence). CDR3 DNA: TGTGCCAGCAGCCAAGCCTCGACAGGACAATCCCCACTCTCTGGAAACACCATATATTTT. Translating it yields CASSQASTGQSPLSGNTIYF.

Only a few counts were recorded for this clonotype. This rearrangement joins TRBV3-1 to TRBJ2-1, with a tentative D call TRBD1 (5 bases). Per the germline V gene, CDR1 is LGHDT and CDR2 is YNNKEL (reference sequence). The CDR3 is 15 amino acids. Trimming left V 0 bases short and J 4 bases short, with 10 bases between. The CDR3 protein is CASSQDQGRYNEQFF. CDR3 nucleotide sequence: TGTGCCAGCAGCCAAGATCAGGGCCGGTACAATGAGCAGTTCTTC.

This clonotype was detected many times. The chain uses TRBV28 and TRBJ1-2; 7 bases fit TRBD1. The V and J ends lost 4 bases and 4 bases, in that order; junction bases with no gene match: 15. The CDR3 length is 17 residues. Germline values: CDR1 MDHEN, CDR2 SYDVKM. The CDR3 nucleotides are TGTGCCAGCAGTTCCTCTCCCGGGACAGTTGGCTCCTATGGCTACACCTTC. It codes for CASSSSPGTVGSYGYTF.

A note on this clonotype: A read error may produce the germline difference seen at one junction end. This chain links TRBV18 with TRBJ1-5; no definite D call. Germline V gene sequence: CDR1 KGHSH, CDR2 LQKENI. This CDR3 contains 14 residues. The CDR3 sequence is CAGSPYRDNQPQHF. The CDR3 DNA sequence: TGTGCCGGCTCCCCATACCGGGACAATCAGCCCCAGCATTTT.

In this sample, this clonotype turned up many times. The rearrangement links TRBV20-1 to TRBJ2-3, with TRBD2 matching 10 bases. Germline values: CDR1 DFQATT, CDR2 SNEGSKA (reference sequence). The V and J ends lost 0 bases and 0 bases, in that order; junction bases with no gene match: 0. The CDR3 extends over 15 amino acids. DNA of the CDR3: TGCAGTGCTAGAGAACTAGCGGGAAGCACAGATACGCAGTATTTT. Its protein product is CSARELAGSTDTQYF.

This clonotype appeared many times. The chain is built from TRBV30 and TRBJ2-1, with a tentative D call TRBD1 (5 bases). The CDR3 is 13 residues long. V was trimmed by 6 bases and J by 4 bases, leaving 13 bases between them. Per the germline V gene, CDR1 is GTSNPN and CDR2 is SVGIG (reference sequence). CDR3 bases: TGTGCCTGCCGACAGTTTGGGTACAATGAGCAGTTCTTC. Its translation is CACRQFGYNEQFF.

This clonotype occurred many times. This chain joins TRBV12-3 or TRBV12-4 and TRBJ1-5, with D tentatively TRBD1 (5 bases). The V end was cut by 6 bases, the J end by 0 bases, with 9 bases between. The length of the CDR3 is 14 residues. CDR3 residues: CASREDSSNQPQHF. Here the CDR3 DNA reads TGTGCCAGCAGGGAAGACAGTAGCAATCAGCCCCAGCATTTT.

The chain is built from TRBV7-9 and TRBJ2-7, with D tentatively TRBD1 (5 bases). V was trimmed by 4 bases and J by 3 bases, leaving 13 bases between them. The CDR3 runs 14 residues. Looked up from germline, CDR1 is SEHNR and CDR2 is FQNEAQ (reference sequence). CDR3 loop: CASSSGFRDYEQYF. The CDR3, as DNA: TGTGCCAGCAGCTCAGGGTTCAGGGACTACGAGCAGTACTTC.

This clonotype was detected ten times or more. J is TRBJ1-2 and V is TRBV2, with D hard to call. This CDR3 is 15 amino acids long. The germline V and J ends were trimmed by 6 bases and 0 bases, with 14 bases remaining between them. Germline V gene lookup returns CDR1 SNHLY and CDR2 FYNNEI. The CDR3: CASSPGTAANYGYTF. The CDR3 nucleotides are TGTGCCAGCAGCCCCGGTACGGCAGCTAACTATGGCTACACCTTC.

This clonotype has ten or more counts. The chain uses TRBV20-1 and TRBJ1-1; D call uncertain. The V and J ends lost 6 bases and 6 bases respectively, with 17 bases between them. Germline values: CDR1 DFQATT, CDR2 SNEGSKA (reference sequence). The CDR3 spans 13 residues. The CDR3 sequence is CSAPGPGLPEAFF. The CDR3 DNA reads as TGCAGTGCCCCCGGTCCGGGGTTGCCTGAAGCTTTCTTT.

This clonotype was seen only a few times. The genes are TRBV11-2 and TRBJ1-1; the D gene is possibly TRBD1 (6 bases). CDR1 and CDR2 from the germline V gene are SGHAT and FQNNGV. Trimming took 0 bases from V and 9 from J, leaving 8 bases between them. This CDR3 comprises 12 residues. The CDR3 loop reads CASSLEGGQAFF. CDR3 in DNA: TGTGCCAGCAGCTTAGAGGGGGGCCAAGCTTTCTTT. Complete variable domain (other parts from reference TRBV11-2 and TRBJ1-1): EAGVAQSPRYKIIEKRQSVAFWCNPISGHATLYWYQQILGQGPKLLIQFQNNGVVDDSQLPKDRFSAERLKGVDSTLKIQPAKLEDSAVYLCASSLEGGQAFFGQGTRLTVV.

This clonotype was seen ten or more times. V usage is TRBV28 and J usage is TRBJ1-6, with D tentatively TRBD1 (5 bases). The CDR3 covers 14 residues. Germline V lookup: CDR1 MDHEN, CDR2 SYDVKM. The V and J ends lost 9 bases and 3 bases respectively, with 12 bases between them. CDR3 region: CASGGPDYNSPLHF. The CDR3 DNA follows: TGTGCCAGTGGGGGTCCCGACTATAATTCACCCCTCCACTTT. The complete variable domain, with remaining parts taken from reference TRBV28 and TRBJ1-6, reads DVKVTQSSRYLVKRTGEKVFLECVQDMDHENMFWYRQDPGLGLRLIYFSYDVKMKEKGDIPEGYSVSREKKERFSLILESASTNQTSMYLCASGGPDYNSPLHFGNGTRLTVT.

This clonotype was seen at least ten times. At one of its ends the junction is not consistent with the germline gene, which may arise from a read error. V and J are TRBV5-1 and TRBJ2-3; D gene unclear. CDR1 is SGHRS, CDR2 YFSETQ, per germline. The CDR3 has 13 residues. CDR3 DNA sequence: TGTGCCAGCAGCTTACGGGTAACAGATACGCAGTATTTT. Protein: CASSLRVTDTQYF. Together with reference TRBV5-1 and TRBJ2-3, the CDR3 gives the full variable domain: KAGVTQTPRYLIKTRGQQVTLSCSPISGHRSVSWYQQTPGQGLQFLFEYFSETQRNKGNFPGRFSGRQFSNSRSEMNVSTLELGDSALYLCASSLRVTDTQYFGPGTRLTVL.